The clone carrying this T cell receptor (beta chain) came up many times. Its antigen is unidentified. These data originate in a study of early T cells in non-severe SARS-CoV-2 infection. Study in general: Unpaired chains resulted from sequencing bulk RNA of unsorted whole blood. Study-level points and caveats: There was a bias toward anti-spike CD8 responses in VDJdb matching, which missed private and CD4 specificities.

Unique molecular identifier tags were affixed to discrete cDNA molecules. One entry per CDR3 protein, called by TCRdb with MiXCR from the 5' RACE reads. This sample yields around 49,000 distinct CDR3 sequences, of which about 4.2% are seen a single time; around 6% belongs to the top ten. Between the trimmed V and J ends, which lost 5 bases and 4 bases, there was a span of 12 bases. There are 13 residues in the CDR3. Germline CDR1 and CDR2: SGHTA and FQGNSA. The genes are TRBV7-2 and TRBJ2-7; a weak D match, TRBD1 (6 bases). This receptor was obtained from an adult who was a healthcare worker with PCR-confirmed SARS-CoV-2 infection or an uninfected control (not recorded which). The source material was whole blood. CDR3 sequence (DNA): TGTGCCAGCAGCCCGCTAGACAGGTACGAGCAGTACTTC. It specifies CASSPLDRYEQYF.